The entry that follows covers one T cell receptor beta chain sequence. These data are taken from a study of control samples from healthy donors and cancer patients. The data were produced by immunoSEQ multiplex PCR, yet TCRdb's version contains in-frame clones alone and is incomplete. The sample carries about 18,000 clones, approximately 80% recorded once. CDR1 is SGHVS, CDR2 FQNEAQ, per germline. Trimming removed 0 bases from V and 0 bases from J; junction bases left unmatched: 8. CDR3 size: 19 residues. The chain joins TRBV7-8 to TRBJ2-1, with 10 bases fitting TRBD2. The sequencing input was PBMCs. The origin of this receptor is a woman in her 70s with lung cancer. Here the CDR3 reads CASSLALTSGPPSYNEQFF. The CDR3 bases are TGTGCCAGCAGCTTAGCCTTGACTAGCGGGCCACCCTCCTACAATGAGCAGTTCTTC.